One and the same sample provided the 11 T cell receptor beta chains below, sequenced in a study of PD-1 blockade in classical Hodgkin lymphoma. Time point indicated: newly diagnosed, previously untreated cHL patient sample. From thawed PBMCs, CD4+ T cells were purified using magnetic negative selection. Profiling relied on immunoSEQ multiplex PCR, and the TCRdb table lists in-frame clones only, not all of them. The data show around 15,000 clones, about nine tenths seen once. Sequenced sample: CD4+ T cells from blood. The receptors derive from a human donor with classical Hodgkin lymphoma.

There are a few counts of this clone. The rearrangement uses TRBV5-1 and TRBJ2-1, with unresolved D. CDR3 size: 16 residues. Germline CDR1 is SGHRS and CDR2 is YFSETQ. With 0 bases removed from V and 0 bases from J, the gap between germline ends came to 10 bases. The CDR3 reads CASSLGGSSSYNEQFF. The DNA for the CDR3 is TGCGCCAGCAGCTTGGGTGGTTCCAGCTCCTACAATGAGCAGTTCTTC.

This chain connects TRBV18 to TRBJ1-3; weak D call: TRBD1 (6 bases). The CDR3 extends over 18 amino acids. Trimming took 1 base from V and 0 from J, leaving 16 bases between them. Per the germline V gene, CDR1 is KGHSH and CDR2 is LQKENI. The CDR3 loop is CASSPRVMDSLSGNTIYF. CDR3 DNA: TGTGCCAGCTCACCACGGGTGATGGACAGCCTCTCTGGAAACACCATATATTTT.

This sequence joins TRBV5-5 and TRBJ2-7; TRBD1 agrees at 7 bases. Germline V gene lookup returns CDR1 SGHKS and CDR2 YYEKEE (reference sequence). The CDR3 runs to 16 residues. The J segment lost 5 bases and the V segment lost 1 base, leaving 12 bases of the junction unmatched. Here the CDR3 reads CASSLRTRDSKDEQYF. Here the CDR3 DNA reads TGTGCCAGCAGCTTGCGAACCCGGGACAGCAAGGACGAGCAGTACTTC.

The chain combines TRBV25-1 with TRBJ2-7; no clear D gene. CDR1 MGHDK and CDR2 SYGVNS come from the germline V gene. This CDR3 has 16 residues. With 4 bases removed from V and 3 bases from J, the gap between germline ends came to 19 bases. The CDR3 sequence is CASSVSSPPLYYEQYF. Here the CDR3 DNA reads TGTGCCAGCAGTGTTTCCTCCCCGCCTCTTTACTACGAGCAGTACTTC.

The rearrangement links TRBV30 to TRBJ1-3, with D hard to call. The germline gives CDR1 GTSNPN, CDR2 SVGIG (reference sequence). Deletions cut 0 bases from V and 4 bases from J, with 13 bases between. The CDR3 covers 15 residues. Written as DNA, the CDR3 is TGTGCCTGGAGTGTCAATTGGGAACGCGGAAACACCATATATTTT. It is translated as CAWSVNWERGNTIYF.

The chain links TRBV27 to TRBJ2-6; D is undetermined. Germline CDR1 reads MNHEY; CDR2 reads SMNVEV (reference sequence). The V end lost 3 bases, the J end lost 4 bases, and 16 bases lay between the germline ends. The CDR3 has 17 residues. CDR3 bases: TGTGCCAGCAGTTTGCTCCTCCCGGTCCCCGGGGCCAACGTCCTGACTTTC. It is translated as CASSLLLPVPGANVLTF. The whole variable domain, filled in from reference TRBV27 and TRBJ2-6, reads EAQVTQNPRYLITVTGKKLTVTCSQNMNHEYMSWYRQDPGLGLRQIYYSMNVEVTDKGDVPEGYKVSRKEKRNFPLILESPSPNQTSLYFCASSLLLPVPGANVLTFGAGSRLTVL.

The gene calls are TRBV29-1 and TRBJ2-7; D is uncertain. The V end was cut by 2 bases, the J end by 2 bases, with 13 bases between. This CDR3 has 14 residues. Germline CDR1 and CDR2: SQVTM and ANQGSEA. The CDR3 sequence: CSVEIGSHTYEQYF. The DNA of the CDR3 is TGCAGCGTTGAAATTGGTTCTCACACCTACGAGCAGTACTTC.

This clone has only one observation. V is TRBV10-3 and J is TRBJ1-5; D unresolved. V was pared by 4 bases and J by 7 bases, with 14 bases between. Germline CDR1 reads ENHRY; CDR2 reads SYGVKD. CDR3 length: 14 residues. In DNA, the CDR3 is TGTGCCATCAGTGCCGACCCGGGGTTCCAGCCCCAGCATTTT. Translating it yields CAISADPGFQPQHF.

This clone was seen only once. J is TRBJ1-1 and V is TRBV5-1, with D perhaps TRBD1 (5 bases). Trimming shortened V by 1 base and J by 8 bases, and 15 bases separated the two germline ends. The germline V gene has CDR1 SGHRS and CDR2 YFSETQ. The CDR3 length is 14 residues. CDR3 nucleotides: TGCGCCAGCAGCTTGCCCGGGGCTGGGAGGGAAGCTTTCTTT. This sequence encodes CASSLPGAGREAFF.

The chain links TRBV7-2 to TRBJ2-1, with 15 bases fitting TRBD2. CDR3 length: 16 amino acids. Losses at the gene ends were 4 bases for V and 7 bases for J; bases not matched to a gene: 5. CDR1 and CDR2 (germline): SGHTA, FQGNSA. CDR3 residues: CASSSRGTSGRNEQFF. The DNA for the CDR3 is TGTGCCAGCAGCTCCCGGGGGACTAGCGGGAGGAATGAGCAGTTCTTC.

The J gene is TRBJ2-2, the V gene TRBV10-3, with 13 bases aligning to TRBD2. CDR3 length equals 17 residues. Germline lookup yields CDR1 ENHRY and CDR2 SYGVKD. The J segment lost 4 bases and the V segment lost 4 bases, leaving 6 bases of the junction unmatched. CDR3 residues: CAISATGTSGVTGELFF. CDR3 DNA sequence: TGTGCCATCAGTGCCACCGGGACTAGCGGGGTCACCGGGGAGCTGTTTTTT.